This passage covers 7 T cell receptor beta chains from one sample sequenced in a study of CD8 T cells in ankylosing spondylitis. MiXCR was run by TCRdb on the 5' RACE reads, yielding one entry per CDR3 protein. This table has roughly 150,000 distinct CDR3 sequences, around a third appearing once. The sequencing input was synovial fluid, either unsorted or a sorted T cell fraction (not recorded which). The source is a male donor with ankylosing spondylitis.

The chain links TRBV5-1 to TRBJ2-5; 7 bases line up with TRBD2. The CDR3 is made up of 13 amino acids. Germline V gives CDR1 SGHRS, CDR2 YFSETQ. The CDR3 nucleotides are TGCGTCACAGCAGCGGGACTTGGGGAGACCCAGTACTTC. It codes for CVTAAGLGETQYF.

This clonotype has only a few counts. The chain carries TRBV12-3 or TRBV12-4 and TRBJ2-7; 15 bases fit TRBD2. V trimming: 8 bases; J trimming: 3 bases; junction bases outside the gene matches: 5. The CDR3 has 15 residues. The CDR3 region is CASGGLAGGLYEQYF. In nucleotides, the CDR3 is TGTGCCAGCGGGGGACTAGCGGGGGGTCTCTACGAGCAGTACTTC.

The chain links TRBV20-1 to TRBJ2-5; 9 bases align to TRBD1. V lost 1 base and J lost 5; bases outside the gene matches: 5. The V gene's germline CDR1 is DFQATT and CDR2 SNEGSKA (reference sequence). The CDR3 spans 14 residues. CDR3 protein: CSARAGQGRETQYF. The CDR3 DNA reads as TGCAGTGCTAGAGCGGGACAGGGTCGGGAGACCCAGTACTTC.

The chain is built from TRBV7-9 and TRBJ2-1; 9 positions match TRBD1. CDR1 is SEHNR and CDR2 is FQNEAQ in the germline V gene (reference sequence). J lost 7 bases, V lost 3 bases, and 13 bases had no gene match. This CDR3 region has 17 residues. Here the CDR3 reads CASSFLSGTGKLNEQFF. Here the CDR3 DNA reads TGTGCCAGCAGCTTCCTATCCGGGACAGGGAAGTTGAATGAGCAGTTCTTC. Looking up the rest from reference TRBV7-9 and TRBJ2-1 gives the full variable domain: DTGVSQNPRHKITKRGQNVTFRCDPISEHNRLYWYRQTLGQGPEFLTYFQNEAQLEKSRLLSDRFSAERPKGSFSTLEIQRTEQGDSAMYLCASSFLSGTGKLNEQFFGPGTRLTVL.

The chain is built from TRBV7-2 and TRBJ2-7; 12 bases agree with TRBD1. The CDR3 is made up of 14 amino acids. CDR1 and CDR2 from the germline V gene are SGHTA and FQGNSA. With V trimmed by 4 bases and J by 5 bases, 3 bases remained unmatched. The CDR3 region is CASSWDRGPNEQYF. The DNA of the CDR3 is TGTGCCAGCAGCTGGGACAGGGGGCCCAACGAGCAGTACTTC.

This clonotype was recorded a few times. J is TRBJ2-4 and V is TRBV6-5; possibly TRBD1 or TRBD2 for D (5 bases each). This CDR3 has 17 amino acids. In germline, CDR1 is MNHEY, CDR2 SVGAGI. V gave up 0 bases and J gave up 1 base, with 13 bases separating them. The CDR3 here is CASSYSGTLGAKNIQYF. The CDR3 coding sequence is TGTGCCAGCAGTTACTCGGGGACCCTTGGGGCCAAAAACATTCAGTACTTC.

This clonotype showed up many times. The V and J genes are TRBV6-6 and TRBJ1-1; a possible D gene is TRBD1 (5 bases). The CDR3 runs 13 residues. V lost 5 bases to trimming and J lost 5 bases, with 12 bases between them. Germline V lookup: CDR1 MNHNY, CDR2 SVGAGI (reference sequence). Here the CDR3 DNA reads TGTGCCAGCAGTGCCAGGGAGGGGACTGAAGCTTTCTTT. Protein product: CASSAREGTEAFF.